A single sample gave rise to the 12 T cell receptor beta chains below, sequenced in a study of blood T cell repertoires in COVID-19. The assay was immunoSEQ multiplex PCR, and TCRdb's table has in-frame clones only and misses some. This table has around 180,000 clones, 88% appearing once. Sequencing input: peripheral blood. The receptor source for this set is a human donor in a cohort sampled during active COVID-19.

This chain uses TRBV18 with TRBJ2-1; the match to TRBD1 covers 8 bases. The CDR3 extends over 16 amino acids. Trimming at V came to 3 bases and at J to 2 bases, leaving 6 bases not matched to a gene. The germline V gene encodes CDR1 KGHSH and CDR2 LQKENI. The CDR3 spells CASSPGGQGAYNEQFF. The CDR3 nucleotides read TGTGCCAGCTCACCGGGAGGACAGGGCGCCTACAATGAGCAGTTCTTC. Full variable domain (missing parts from reference TRBV18 and TRBJ2-1): NAGVMQNPRHLVRRRGQEARLRCSPMKGHSHVYWYRQLPEEGLKFMVYLQKENIIDESGMPKERFSAEFPKEGPSILRIQQVVRGDSAAYFCASSPGGQGAYNEQFFGPGTRLTVL.

The chain has TRBV7-2 and TRBJ2-6; D gene ambiguous. V lost 6 bases and J 0 bases, leaving 6 bases between the germline ends. This CDR3 region has 14 residues. Germline CDR1 reads SGHTA; CDR2 reads FQGNSA. The CDR3 region has the DNA TGTGCCAGCAGGGCTAGCTCTGGGGCCAACGTCCTGACTTTC. It specifies CASRASSGANVLTF.

The chain carries TRBV7-2 and TRBJ2-1; TRBD2 matches at 7 bases. The CDR3 is made up of 16 amino acids. Germline trimming cut 1 base from V and 10 bases from J; bases unmatched to any gene: 13. Germline V gene data show CDR1 as SGHTA and CDR2 as FQGNSA. CDR3 amino acids: CASSLDAGAVLREQFF. As DNA, the CDR3 is TGTGCCAGCAGCTTAGATGCGGGAGCGGTGTTGAGGGAGCAGTTCTTC.

This rearrangement joins TRBV24-1 to TRBJ1-1, with unresolved D. V was cut by 1 base and J by 5 bases, with 7 bases left in between. Germline V gene lookup returns CDR1 KGHDR and CDR2 SFDVKD. The CDR3 spans 13 residues. The CDR3 reads CATSDFYATEAFF. In DNA, the CDR3 is TGTGCCACCAGTGATTTTTACGCGACTGAAGCTTTCTTT.

This chain links TRBV19 with TRBJ1-2, with D possibly matching TRBD1 (6 bases). CDR1 and CDR2 (germline): LNHDA, SQIVND (reference sequence). V was trimmed by 9 bases and J by 2 bases, leaving 10 bases between them. The CDR3 length is 12 residues. The chain's CDR3 is CASGTPNYGYTF. Written as DNA, the CDR3 is TGTGCCAGCGGGACACCCAACTATGGCTACACCTTC. Combining the CDR3 with reference TRBV19 and TRBJ1-2 gives the whole variable domain DGGITQSPKYLFRKEGQNVTLSCEQNLNHDAMYWYRQDPGQGLRLIYYSQIVNDFQKGDIAEGYSVSREKKESFPLTVTSAQKNPTAFYLCASGTPNYGYTFGSGTRLTVV.

The chain carries TRBV27 and TRBJ2-2; TRBD2 aligns across 11 bases. Germline trimming cut 0 bases from V and 4 bases from J; bases unmatched to any gene: 7. From germline, CDR1 is MNHEY and CDR2 SMNVEV (reference sequence). The CDR3 is 18 amino acids. CDR3 protein: CASSLSVSGGARTGELFF. DNA of the CDR3: TGTGCCAGCAGTTTATCGGTTAGCGGGGGGGCACGCACCGGGGAGCTGTTTTTT.

The chain employs TRBV6-5 and TRBJ2-1; 7 bases are a match to TRBD2. Germline values: CDR1 MNHEY, CDR2 SVGAGI. The CDR3 is 12 amino acids. V gave up 10 bases and J gave up 9 bases; unmatched junction bases: 9. The CDR3 sequence is CATGLVRSEQFF. CDR3 nucleotides: TGTGCCACAGGACTAGTCAGGAGTGAGCAGTTCTTC.

V gene TRBV28 combines with J gene TRBJ2-7; tentatively, D is TRBD1 (6 bases). V was pared by 7 bases and J by 0 bases, with 13 bases between. This CDR3 region has 14 residues. The germline V gene encodes CDR1 MDHEN and CDR2 SYDVKM. The CDR3 loop is CASTTGSSSYEQYF. CDR3 bases: TGTGCCAGCACAACAGGGAGTAGCTCCTACGAGCAGTACTTC.

Of note for this clone: Relative to the germline gene, one junction end is altered; a read error may explain this. The V call is TRBV7-8, the J call TRBJ2-5; 8 nucleotides agree with TRBD2. Germline V CDR1 and CDR2: SGHVS, FQNEAQ. This CDR3 spans 14 amino acids. CDR3 sequence (DNA): TGTGCCAGCTTACGGGGGGGAGGAAGAGAGGCCCAGTACTTC. It translates to CASLRGGGREAQYF.

This chain connects TRBV9 to TRBJ1-5; no definite D call. This CDR3 has 15 residues. Trimming stripped 1 base from V and 0 bases from J, with 8 bases between. Germline lookup yields CDR1 SGDLS and CDR2 YYNGEE. CDR3 in amino acids: CASSVSGNSNQPQHF. The CDR3, as DNA: TGTGCCAGCAGCGTATCCGGTAATAGCAATCAGCCCCAGCATTTT. Using reference TRBV9 and TRBJ1-5 for the parts outside the CDR3, the full variable domain is DSGVTQTPKHLITATGQRVTLRCSPRSGDLSVYWYQQSLDQGLQFLIQYYNGEERAKGNILERFSAQQFPDLHSELNLSSLELGDSALYFCASSVSGNSNQPQHFGDGTRLSIL.

V usage is TRBV6-1 and J usage is TRBJ1-5; 7 positions agree with TRBD1. Per the germline V gene, CDR1 is MNHNS and CDR2 is SASEGT. The CDR3 has 14 amino acids. The V and J ends lost 2 bases and 4 bases, in that order; junction bases with no gene match: 2. CDR3 DNA sequence: TGTGCCAGCAGTGAATGGGACAGAAATCAGCCCCAGCATTTT. Protein product: CASSEWDRNQPQHF.

This clone was counted between two and nine times. The chain employs TRBV5-1 and TRBJ2-7, with TRBD2 as a possible D gene (7 bases). Trimming took off 0 bases at V and 0 bases at J, with 10 bases between the two ends. CDR3 length equals 15 residues. CDR1 and CDR2 from the germline V gene are SGHRS and YFSETQ. The CDR3 loop is CASSLDGGASYEQYF. The CDR3 coding sequence is TGCGCCAGCAGCTTGGATGGGGGGGCCTCCTACGAGCAGTACTTC.